The clone carrying this T cell receptor (beta chain) was recorded a few times. Antigen: not known. The data were taken from a study of OX40 agonist ivuxolimab in advanced cancers. General study points: There were, on average, more expanded clones in CD8+ T cells than in CD4+.

The method was immunoSEQ multiplex PCR; TCRdb's version includes in-frame clones alone and lacks a portion of them. The sample carries fewer than 70,000 clones, 87% recorded once. Per the germline V gene, CDR1 is SGDLS and CDR2 is YYNGEE. CDR3 length: 15 amino acids. With 0 bases clipped from V and 1 base from J, the junction kept 1 base outside the gene matches. The source material was CD4+ or CD8+ T cells sorted from blood, sampled in a trial of the OX40 agonist ivuxolimab. The chain couples TRBV9 to TRBJ1-5, with 7 bases fitting TRBD1. The TCR originated in an adult with an advanced solid tumor such as melanoma, head and neck, liver or kidney cancer. This chain's CDR3 is CASSVEGASNQPQHF. The CDR3 region has the DNA TGTGCCAGCAGCGTAGAGGGGGCGAGCAATCAGCCCCAGCATTTT.